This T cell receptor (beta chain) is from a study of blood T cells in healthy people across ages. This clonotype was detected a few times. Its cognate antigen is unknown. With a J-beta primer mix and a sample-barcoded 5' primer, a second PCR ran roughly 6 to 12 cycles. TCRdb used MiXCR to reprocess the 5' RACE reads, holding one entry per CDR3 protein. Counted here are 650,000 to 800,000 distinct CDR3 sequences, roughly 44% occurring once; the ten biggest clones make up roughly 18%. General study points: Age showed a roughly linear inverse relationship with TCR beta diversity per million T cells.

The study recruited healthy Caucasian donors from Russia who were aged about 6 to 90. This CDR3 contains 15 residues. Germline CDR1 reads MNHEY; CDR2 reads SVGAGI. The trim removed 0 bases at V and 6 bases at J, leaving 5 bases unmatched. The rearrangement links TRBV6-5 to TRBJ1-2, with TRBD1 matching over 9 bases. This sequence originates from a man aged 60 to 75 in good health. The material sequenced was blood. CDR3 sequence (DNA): TGTGCCAGCAGTTACTCACGGGACAGGGTCAATGGCTACACCTTC. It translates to CASSYSRDRVNGYTF.